This T cell receptor beta chain was captured by sequencing in a study of blood T cell repertoires in COVID-19. Study as a whole: Researchers got acute and convalescent COVID-19 samples from the United States, Italy and Spain. PBMCs, B-cell-depleted T cells, or T cells were the source of the cDNA or gDNA that made up the material.

V was cut by 10 bases and J by 4 bases, with 13 bases left in between. The CDR3 totals 12 residues. Germline V lookup: CDR1 MNHEY, CDR2 SMNVEV (reference sequence). Per the study methods: From reference gene primer amplification, estimates of nucleated cell counts were derived. Sequencing used immunoSEQ multiplex PCR; TCRdb keeps in-frame clones, though not all of them. V and J calls and clone size follow that table, whereas D and trimming were derived from the DNA. Here the sample spans roughly 160,000 clones, 65% to 85% being singletons. Clinical histories supplied by participants themselves formed the basis of cohort assignment.

The TCR sequence derives from a woman aged 40 to 50 with acute COVID-19. Material for sequencing was PBMCs or T cells enriched from blood (not recorded which). The chain recombines TRBV27 with TRBJ1-2; D is possibly TRBD1 (6 bases). The CDR3 is CATTWDIYGYTF. CDR3 bases: TGTGCCACCACTTGGGACATCTATGGCTACACCTTC.